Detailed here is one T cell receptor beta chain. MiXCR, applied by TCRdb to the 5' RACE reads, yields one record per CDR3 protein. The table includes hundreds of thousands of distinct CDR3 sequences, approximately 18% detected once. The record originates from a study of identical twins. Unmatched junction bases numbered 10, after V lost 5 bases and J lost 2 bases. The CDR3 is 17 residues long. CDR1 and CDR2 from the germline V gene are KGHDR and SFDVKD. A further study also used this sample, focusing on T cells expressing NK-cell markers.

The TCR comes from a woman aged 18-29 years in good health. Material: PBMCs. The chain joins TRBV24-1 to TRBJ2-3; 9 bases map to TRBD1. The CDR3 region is CATSVRDRVPSTDTQYF. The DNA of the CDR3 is TGTGCCACCAGTGTTAGGGACAGGGTGCCCTCCACAGATACGCAGTATTTT.